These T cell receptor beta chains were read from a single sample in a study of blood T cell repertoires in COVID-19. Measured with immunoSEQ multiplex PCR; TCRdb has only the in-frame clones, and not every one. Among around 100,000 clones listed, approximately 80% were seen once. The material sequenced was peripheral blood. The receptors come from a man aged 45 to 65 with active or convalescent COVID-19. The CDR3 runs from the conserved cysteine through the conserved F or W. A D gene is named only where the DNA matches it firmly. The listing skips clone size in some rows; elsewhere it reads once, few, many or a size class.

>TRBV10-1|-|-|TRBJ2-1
TGCGCCAGCAGCAGAGGACAGACGACGGGGGAGCAGTTCTTC
CASSRGQTTGEQFF
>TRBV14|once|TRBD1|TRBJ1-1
TGTGCCAGCAGCCGACAGGGCAACACTGAAGCTTTCTTT
CASSRQGNTEAFF
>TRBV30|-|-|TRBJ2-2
TGTGCCCGAGGCAGGGGGGACACCGGGGAGCTGTTTTTT
CARGRGDTGELFF
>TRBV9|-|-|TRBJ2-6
TGTGCCAGCAGCCTCCTCAGGGACTCTGGGGCCAACGTCCTGACTTTC
CASSLLRDSGANVLTF
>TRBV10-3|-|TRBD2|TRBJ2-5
TGTGCCACCTCACCCCGGGAGGGTGAGACCCAGTACTTC
CATSPREGETQYF
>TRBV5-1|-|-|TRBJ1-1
TGCGCCAGCAGCTTGGGGTCAGGTTTCTCTGAAGCTTTCTTT
CASSLGSGFSEAFF
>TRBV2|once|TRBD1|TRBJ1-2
TGTGCCAGCAGGCCCGGGACAGGGGGCTACGACTATGGCTACACCTTC
CASRPGTGGYDYGYTF
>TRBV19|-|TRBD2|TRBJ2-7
TGTGCCAGTAGTATAGGGGTAGCGGGAGGGCCAGGGGACGAGCAGTACTTC
CASSIGVAGGPGDEQYF
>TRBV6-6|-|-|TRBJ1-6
TGTGCCAGCAGTTACTCGAATCCTAGTTCACCCCTCCACTTT
CASSYSNPSSPLHF
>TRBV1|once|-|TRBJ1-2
TGCACCAGCAGCCATCACAGGGGGAGGAAGGTGAACTATGGCTACACCTTC
CTSSHHRGRKVNYGYTF
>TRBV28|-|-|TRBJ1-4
TGTGCCAGCAGCTCTGGGGGGGACTTGGAAAAACTGTTTTTT
CASSSGGDLEKLFF
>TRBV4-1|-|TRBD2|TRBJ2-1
TGCGCCAGCTCTGAGGGACTAGCGGGAGGCTGGGACAATGAGCAGTTCTTC
CASSEGLAGGWDNEQFF
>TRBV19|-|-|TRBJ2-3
TGTGCCAGTAGTATAGGGAGGGGGCCTGGAGATACGCAGTATTTT
CASSIGRGPGDTQYF
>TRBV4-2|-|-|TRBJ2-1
TGTGCCAGCAGCCAGGGCTCTAAAGTAGGTTCCTACAATGAGCAGTTCTTC
CASSQGSKVGSYNEQFF
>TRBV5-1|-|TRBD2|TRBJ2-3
TGCGCCAGCACACGGGAGGCCACCACAGATACGCAGTATTTT
CASTREATTDTQYF
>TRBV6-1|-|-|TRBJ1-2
TGTGCCAGCAGTGAAGAGTGGGGGCGTGGTGGCTACACCTTC
CASSEEWGRGGYTF
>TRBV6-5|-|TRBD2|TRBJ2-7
TGTGCCAGCAGTACGGGGACTAGCGGGATCTACGAGCAGTACTTC
CASSTGTSGIYEQYF
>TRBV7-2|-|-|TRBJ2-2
TGTGCCAGCACCCCAGACCCAGGCGGCGGGATCGGGGAGCTGTTTTTT
CASTPDPGGGIGELFF
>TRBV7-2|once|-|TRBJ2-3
TGTGCCAGCAGCCCCGAGACTAACACAGATACGCAGTATTTT
CASSPETNTDTQYF
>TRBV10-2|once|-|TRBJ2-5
TGCGCCAGCAGTGATCCCGGGGAGATGCAAGAGACCCAGTACTTC
CASSDPGEMQETQYF
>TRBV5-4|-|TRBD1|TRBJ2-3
TGTGCCAGCAGCTTGACGACAGGGGGCATAGATACGCAGTATTTT
CASSLTTGGIDTQYF
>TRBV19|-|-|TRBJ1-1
TGTGCCAGTAGCCAAGACACCACTGAAGCTTTCTTT
CASSQDTTEAFF
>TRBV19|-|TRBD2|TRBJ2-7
TGTGCCAGTAGTATCGGGCTGACGGGAGGCTACTACGAGCAGTACTTC
CASSIGLTGGYYEQYF
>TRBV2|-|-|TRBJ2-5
TGTGCCAGCCACAGGGCGGGAGAGACCCAGTACTTC
CASHRAGETQYF
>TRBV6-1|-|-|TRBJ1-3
TGTGCCAGCAGTGAAGGGGGCTTCTCTGGAAACACCATATATTTT
CASSEGGFSGNTIYF
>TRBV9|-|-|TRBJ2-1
TGTGCCAGCAGCGTAGGGGGGGTAGGCGCTTACAATGAGCAGTTCTTC
CASSVGGVGAYNEQFF
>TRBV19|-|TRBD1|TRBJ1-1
TGTGCCAGTAGTTCTGACAGGGGGCTAAATGAAGCTTTCTTT
CASSSDRGLNEAFF
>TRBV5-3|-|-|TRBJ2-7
TGTGCCAGAAGCCGCCCCCGGACAGTTCTCTACGAGCAGTACTTC
CARSRPRTVLYEQYF
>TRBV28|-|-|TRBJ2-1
TGTGCCAGCAGACCGGGACACAGCTCCTACAATGAGCAGTTCTTC
CASRPGHSSYNEQFF
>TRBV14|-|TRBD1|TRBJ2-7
TGTGCCAGCAGCGCGCGACAGGGGGTAAACGAGCAGTACTTC
CASSARQGVNEQYF
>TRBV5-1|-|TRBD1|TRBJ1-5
TGCGCCAGCAGCTGGATGGACAGGGTTTCCTATAGCAATCAGCCCCAGCATTTT
CASSWMDRVSYSNQPQHF
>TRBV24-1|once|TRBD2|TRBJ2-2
TGTGCCACCCGCCCGGGAGGGGGAGACGGGGAGCTGTTTTTT
CATRPGGGDGELFF
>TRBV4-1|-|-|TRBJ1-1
TGCGCCAGCAGCCAAGGGAGGAACGGGCTGAACACTGAAGCTTTCTTT
CASSQGRNGLNTEAFF
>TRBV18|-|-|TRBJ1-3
TGTGCCAGCTCACCTCAACCGAGCTCTGGAAACACCATATATTTT
CASSPQPSSGNTIYF
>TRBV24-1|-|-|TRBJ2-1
TGTGCCACCAGTGACAACAGGGCTCTAGACAATGAGCAGTTCTTC
CATSDNRALDNEQFF
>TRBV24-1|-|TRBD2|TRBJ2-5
TGTGCCACCAGCAATGTGCCTAGCGGAGAGACCCAGTACTTC
CATSNVPSGETQYF
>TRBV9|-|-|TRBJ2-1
TGTGCCAGCAGCGTAAGGGAGAGGAATGAGCAGTTCTTC
CASSVRERNEQFF
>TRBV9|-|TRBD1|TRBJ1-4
TGTGCCAGCAGCCTCGAGACAGGGAGTAATGAAAAACTGTTTTTT
CASSLETGSNEKLFF
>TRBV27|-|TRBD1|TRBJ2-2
TGTGCCAGCAATCCGGGACAGGGTGGAACCGGGGAGCTGTTTTTT
CASNPGQGGTGELFF
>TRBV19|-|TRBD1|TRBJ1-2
TGTGCCAGTAAATCTATCGGGACAGATATTAACTATGGCTACACCTTC
CASKSIGTDINYGYTF
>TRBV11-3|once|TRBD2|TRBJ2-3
TGTGCCAGCAGCTTAGATTGGGGGAAACTAGCGGAGGCTAGCACAGATACGCAGTATTTT
CASSLDWGKLAEASTDTQYF
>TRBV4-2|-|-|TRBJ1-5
TGTGCCAGCAGCCCATGGTGGCGGAGCAATCAGCCCCAGCATTTT
CASSPWWRSNQPQHF